This T cell receptor beta chain stems from a study of PD-L1 blockade in urothelial cancer. Study context: Patients started atezolizumab around 2014, 1,200 mg intravenously every 3 weeks. A median of about 130,000 T cells was found in the blood samples.

The V gene's germline CDR1 is SGHTA and CDR2 FQGNSA. Trimming took 3 bases from V and 0 from J; bases not matched to a gene: 2. The CDR3 runs to 15 residues. Time point defined: peripheral blood 6 weeks after treatment start. Anywhere from 1 to 8 samples came from each patient, spanning pretreatment and on-treatment. Generated by immunoSEQ multiplex PCR, the TCRdb table keeps only in-frame clones and is missing some. Of roughly 45,000 clones listed, 82% are singletons. The specimen comprised PBMCs, sampled around atezolizumab (anti-PD-L1) treatment. The genes are TRBV7-2 and TRBJ2-3; TRBD2 matches 8 bases. The TCR sequence derives from a man between 60 and 75 years old with urothelial cancer. Here the CDR3 DNA reads TGTGCCAGCAGCTTCGGACTAGCTAGCACAGATACGCAGTATTTT. Protein sequence: CASSFGLASTDTQYF.